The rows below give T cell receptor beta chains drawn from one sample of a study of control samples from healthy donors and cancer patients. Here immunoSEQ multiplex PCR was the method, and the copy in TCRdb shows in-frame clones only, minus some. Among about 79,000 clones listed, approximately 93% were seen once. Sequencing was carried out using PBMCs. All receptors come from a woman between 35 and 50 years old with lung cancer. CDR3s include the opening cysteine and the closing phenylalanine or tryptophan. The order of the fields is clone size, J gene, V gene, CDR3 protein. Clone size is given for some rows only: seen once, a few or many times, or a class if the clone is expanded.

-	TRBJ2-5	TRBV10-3	CAIRQGGGGETQYF
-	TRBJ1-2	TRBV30	CAWAQGRVYTF
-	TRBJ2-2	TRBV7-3	CASRPDRPGELFF
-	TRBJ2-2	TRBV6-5	CASSPGTYTGELFF
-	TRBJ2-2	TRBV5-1	CASSKIPRGGNGELFF
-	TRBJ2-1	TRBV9	CASSVSAGTGGYNEQFF
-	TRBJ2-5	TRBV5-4	CASSSRGTLETQYF
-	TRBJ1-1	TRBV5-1	CASSRVATGLGTEAFF
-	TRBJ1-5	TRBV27	CASSNLADRTNQPQHF
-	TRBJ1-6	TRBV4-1	CASSQGQAEFSALHF
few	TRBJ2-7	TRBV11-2	CASSPDRGTYEQYF
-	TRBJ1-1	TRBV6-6	CASSLWDTGSGLKGTEAFF
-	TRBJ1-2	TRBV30	CAWSVFFGDLRYGYTF
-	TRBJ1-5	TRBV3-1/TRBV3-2	CASGDLYSNQPQHF
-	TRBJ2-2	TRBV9	CASSATGQANTGELFF
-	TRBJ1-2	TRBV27	CATLPWGGNYGYTF
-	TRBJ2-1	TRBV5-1	CASSLETSGGGEQFF
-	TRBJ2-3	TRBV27	CASSLLAGFTDTQYF
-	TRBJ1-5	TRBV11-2	CASSMDGNQPQHF
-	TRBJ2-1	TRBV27	CASSTTSGGAGVQFF
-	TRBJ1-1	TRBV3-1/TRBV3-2	CASSQSSQNSAFF
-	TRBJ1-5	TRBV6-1	CASSEAQGEWQPQHF
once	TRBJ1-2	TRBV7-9	CASSLGPSLDYGYTF
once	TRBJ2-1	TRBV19	CATHPGTSGSNEQFF
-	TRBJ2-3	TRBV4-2	CASSQEETKQDTQYF
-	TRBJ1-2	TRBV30	CAWSASGDPRGYTF
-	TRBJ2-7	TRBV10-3	CAISAQGNSYEQYF
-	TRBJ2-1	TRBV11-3	CASSTLADNEQFF
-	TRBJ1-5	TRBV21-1	CASSKAKDTSNQPQHF
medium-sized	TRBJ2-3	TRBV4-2	CASSPFGSSTDTQYF
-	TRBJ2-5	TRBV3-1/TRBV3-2	CASSVRLAGYQETQYF
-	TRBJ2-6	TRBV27	CASSLDRASGANVLTF
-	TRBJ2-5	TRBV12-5	CASEQGRAGGRETQYF
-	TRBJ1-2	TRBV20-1	CSPNGYTF
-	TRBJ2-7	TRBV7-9	CASSSGRPYEQYF
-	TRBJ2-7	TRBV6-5	CASSYSGQRNYEQYF
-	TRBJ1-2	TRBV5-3	CARNHDSGYTF
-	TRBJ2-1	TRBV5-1	CASSPRSGGTSYNEQFF
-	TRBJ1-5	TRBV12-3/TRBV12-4	CASGSFLNQPQHF
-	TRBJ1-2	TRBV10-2	CASSEDPDPYGYTF
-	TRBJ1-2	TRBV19	CASSIEGLHFNYGYTF
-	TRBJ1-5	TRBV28	CASRSGQGKSNQPQHF
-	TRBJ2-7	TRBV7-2	CASSLSSGGAGSYEQYF
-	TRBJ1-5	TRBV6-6	CASSYLGSNQPQHF
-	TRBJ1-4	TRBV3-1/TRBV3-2	CASSPQGARTNEKLFF
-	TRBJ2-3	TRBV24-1	CATRDTGINTDTQYF
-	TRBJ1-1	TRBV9	CASSVTDVSSEAFF
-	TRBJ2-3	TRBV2	CASRLTSGGTSTDTQYF
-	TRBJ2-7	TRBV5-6	CASSPSGLYEQYF
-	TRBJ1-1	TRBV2	CTSRPGDSYTEAFF
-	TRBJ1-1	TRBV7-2	CASSLVQDPTEAFF
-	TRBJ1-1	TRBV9	CASSVYGMGNTEAFF
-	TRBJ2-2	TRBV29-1	CSVEARGLPYTGELFF
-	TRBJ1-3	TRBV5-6	CASSIFLTVSGNTIYF
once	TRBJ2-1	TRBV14	CASSPGQFSYNEQFF